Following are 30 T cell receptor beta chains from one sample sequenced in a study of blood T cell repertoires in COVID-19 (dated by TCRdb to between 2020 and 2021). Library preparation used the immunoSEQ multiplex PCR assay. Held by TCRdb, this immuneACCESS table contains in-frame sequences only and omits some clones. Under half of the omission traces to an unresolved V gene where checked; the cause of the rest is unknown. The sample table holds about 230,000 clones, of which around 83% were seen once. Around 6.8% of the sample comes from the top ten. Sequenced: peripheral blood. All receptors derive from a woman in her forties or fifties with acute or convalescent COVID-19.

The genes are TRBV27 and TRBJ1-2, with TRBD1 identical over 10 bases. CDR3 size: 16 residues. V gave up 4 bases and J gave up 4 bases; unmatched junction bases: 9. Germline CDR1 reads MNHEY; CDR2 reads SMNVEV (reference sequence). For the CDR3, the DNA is TGTGCCAGCAGTTCTAGGACAGGGGGAATTACCTATGGCTACACCTTC. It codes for CASSSRTGGITYGYTF.

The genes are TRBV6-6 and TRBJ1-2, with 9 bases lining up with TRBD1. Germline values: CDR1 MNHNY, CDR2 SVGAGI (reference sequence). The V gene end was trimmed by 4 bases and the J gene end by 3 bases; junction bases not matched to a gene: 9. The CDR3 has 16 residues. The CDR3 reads CASSSPRDREDYGYTF. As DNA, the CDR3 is TGTGCCAGCAGTTCCCCCCGGGACAGGGAGGACTATGGCTACACCTTC.

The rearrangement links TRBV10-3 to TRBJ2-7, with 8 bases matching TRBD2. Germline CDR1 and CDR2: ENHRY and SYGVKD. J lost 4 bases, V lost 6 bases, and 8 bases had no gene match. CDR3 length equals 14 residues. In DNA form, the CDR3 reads TGTGCCATCAGAAGCGGGGGTTCGGGATACGAGCAGTACTTC. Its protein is CAIRSGGSGYEQYF.

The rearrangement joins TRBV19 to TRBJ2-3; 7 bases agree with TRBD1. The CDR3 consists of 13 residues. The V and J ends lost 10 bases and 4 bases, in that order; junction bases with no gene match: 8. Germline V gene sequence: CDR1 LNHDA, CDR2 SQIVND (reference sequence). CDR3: CATKTGSADTQYF. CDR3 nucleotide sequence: TGTGCCACCAAGACAGGGTCCGCAGATACGCAGTATTTT.

DNA for the CDR3: TGTGCCAGCACAAGGGGAAGCAATCAGCCCCAGCATTTT. Translation: CASTRGSNQPQHF. This chain connects TRBV2 to TRBJ1-5, with D perhaps TRBD1 (5 bases). This CDR3 is built from 13 residues. Trimming took 7 bases from V and 1 from J, leaving 8 bases between them. Germline V gene data show CDR1 as SNHLY and CDR2 as FYNNEI.

This chain's CDR3 is CASRPSGGPDTQYF. DNA of the CDR3: TGTGCCAGTAGACCTAGCGGGGGACCAGATACGCAGTATTTT. The chain recombines TRBV19 with TRBJ2-3; 10 bases match TRBD2. The CDR3 contains 14 residues. Germline trimming cut 6 bases from V and 4 bases from J; bases unmatched to any gene: 4. In germline, CDR1 is LNHDA, CDR2 SQIVND (reference sequence). The complete variable domain, with remaining parts taken from reference TRBV19 and TRBJ2-3, reads DGGITQSPKYLFRKEGQNVTLSCEQNLNHDAMYWYRQDPGQGLRLIYYSQIVNDFQKGDIAEGYSVSREKKESFPLTVTSAQKNPTAFYLCASRPSGGPDTQYFGPGTRLTVL.

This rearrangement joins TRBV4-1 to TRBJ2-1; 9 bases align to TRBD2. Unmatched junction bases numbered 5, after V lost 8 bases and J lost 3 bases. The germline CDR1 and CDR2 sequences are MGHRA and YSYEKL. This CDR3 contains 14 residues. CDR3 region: CASGRGGHYNEQFF. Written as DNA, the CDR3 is TGCGCCAGCGGGCGGGGGGGCCACTACAATGAGCAGTTCTTC.

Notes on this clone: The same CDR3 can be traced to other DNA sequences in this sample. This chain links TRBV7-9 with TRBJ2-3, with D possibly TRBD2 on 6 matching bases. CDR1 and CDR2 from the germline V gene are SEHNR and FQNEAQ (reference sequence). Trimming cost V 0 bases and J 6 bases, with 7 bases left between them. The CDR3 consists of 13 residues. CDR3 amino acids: CASSLAGGDTQYF. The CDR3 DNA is TGTGCCAGCAGCTTAGCGGGGGGTGATACGCAGTATTTT. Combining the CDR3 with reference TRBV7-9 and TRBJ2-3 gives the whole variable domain DTGVSQNPRHKITKRGQNVTFRCDPISEHNRLYWYRQTLGQGPEFLTYFQNEAQLEKSRLLSDRFSAERPKGSFSTLEIQRTEQGDSAMYLCASSLAGGDTQYFGPGTRLTVL.

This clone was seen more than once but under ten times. This CDR3 is CASSEQGVDEQYF. CDR3 sequence (DNA): TGTGCCAGCAGTGAGCAGGGTGTCGACGAGCAGTACTTC. This chain links TRBV6-1 with TRBJ2-7, with D maybe TRBD1 (5 bases). The CDR3 is 13 residues long. Germline values: CDR1 MNHNS, CDR2 SASEGT. Trimming left V 3 bases short and J 5 bases short, with 11 bases between.

The CDR3 DNA reads TGTGCCAGCAGCGGAGACAGGGAGGTCTATGGCTACACCTTC. This translates into CASSGDREVYGYTF. The V and J genes are TRBV7-9 and TRBJ1-2; 7 bases align to TRBD1. This CDR3 comprises 14 residues. Germline trimming cut 5 bases from V and 4 bases from J; bases unmatched to any gene: 7. Germline CDR1 reads SEHNR; CDR2 reads FQNEAQ (reference sequence).

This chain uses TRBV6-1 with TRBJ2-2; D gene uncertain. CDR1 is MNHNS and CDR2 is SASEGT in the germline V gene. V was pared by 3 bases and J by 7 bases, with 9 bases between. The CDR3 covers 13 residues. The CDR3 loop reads CASSDPAVGELFF. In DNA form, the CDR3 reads TGTGCCAGCAGTGACCCCGCGGTCGGGGAGCTGTTTTTT.

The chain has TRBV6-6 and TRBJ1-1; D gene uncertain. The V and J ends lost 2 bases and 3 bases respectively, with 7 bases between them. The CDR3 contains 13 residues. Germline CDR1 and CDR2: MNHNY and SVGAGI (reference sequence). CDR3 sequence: CASSYGTDTEAFF. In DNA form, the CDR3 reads TGTGCCAGCAGTTACGGTACAGACACTGAAGCTTTCTTT.

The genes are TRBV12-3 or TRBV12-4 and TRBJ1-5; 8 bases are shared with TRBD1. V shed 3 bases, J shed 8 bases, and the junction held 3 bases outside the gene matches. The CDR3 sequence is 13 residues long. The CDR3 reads CASSFGQGEPQHF. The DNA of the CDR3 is TGTGCCAGCAGTTTCGGACAGGGTGAGCCCCAGCATTTT.

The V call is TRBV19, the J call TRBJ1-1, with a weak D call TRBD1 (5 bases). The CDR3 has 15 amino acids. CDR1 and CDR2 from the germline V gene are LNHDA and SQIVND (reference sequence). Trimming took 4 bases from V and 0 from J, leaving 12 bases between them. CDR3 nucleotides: TGTGCCAGTAGTAGGGGGGATGCCATGAACACTGAAGCTTTCTTT. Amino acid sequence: CASSRGDAMNTEAFF.

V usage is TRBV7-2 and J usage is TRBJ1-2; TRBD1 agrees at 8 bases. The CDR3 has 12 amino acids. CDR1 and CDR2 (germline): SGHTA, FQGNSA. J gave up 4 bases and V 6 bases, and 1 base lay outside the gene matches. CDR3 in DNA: TGTGCCAGCAGTGGACAGGGCTATGGCTACACCTTC. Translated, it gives CASSGQGYGYTF.

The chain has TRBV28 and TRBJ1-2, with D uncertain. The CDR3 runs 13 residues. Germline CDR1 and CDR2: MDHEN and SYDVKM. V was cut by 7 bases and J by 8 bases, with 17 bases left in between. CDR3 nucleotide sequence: TGTGCCAGCAACCGGAGAACTATGGAAGGCTACACCTTC. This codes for CASNRRTMEGYTF.

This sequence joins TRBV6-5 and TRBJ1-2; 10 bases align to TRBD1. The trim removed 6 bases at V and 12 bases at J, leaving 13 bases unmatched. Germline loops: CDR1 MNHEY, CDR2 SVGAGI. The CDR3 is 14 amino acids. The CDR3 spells CASSGGTGAMFHTF. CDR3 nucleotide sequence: TGTGCCAGCAGCGGAGGGACAGGGGCTATGTTCCACACCTTC.

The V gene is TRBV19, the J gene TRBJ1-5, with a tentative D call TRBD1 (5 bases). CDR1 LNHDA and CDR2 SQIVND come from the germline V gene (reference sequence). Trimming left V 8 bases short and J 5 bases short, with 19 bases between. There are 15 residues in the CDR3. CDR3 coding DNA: TGTGCCAGTGGTTCCCCCCCGGGGGAGGATCAGCCCCAGCATTTT. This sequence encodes CASGSPPGEDQPQHF. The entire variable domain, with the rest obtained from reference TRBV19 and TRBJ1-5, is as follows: DGGITQSPKYLFRKEGQNVTLSCEQNLNHDAMYWYRQDPGQGLRLIYYSQIVNDFQKGDIAEGYSVSREKKESFPLTVTSAQKNPTAFYLCASGSPPGEDQPQHFGDGTRLSIL.

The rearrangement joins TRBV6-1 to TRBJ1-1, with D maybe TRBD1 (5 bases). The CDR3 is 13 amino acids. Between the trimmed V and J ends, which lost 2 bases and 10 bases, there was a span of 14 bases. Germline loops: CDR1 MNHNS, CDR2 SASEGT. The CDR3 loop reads CASSESTDLIAFF. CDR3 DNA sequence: TGTGCCAGCAGTGAATCGACAGACCTTATAGCTTTCTTT.

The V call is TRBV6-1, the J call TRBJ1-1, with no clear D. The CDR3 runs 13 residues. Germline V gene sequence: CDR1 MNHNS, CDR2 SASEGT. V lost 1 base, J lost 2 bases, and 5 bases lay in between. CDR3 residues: CASSEGLNTEAFF. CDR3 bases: TGTGCCAGCAGTGAAGGGCTCAACACTGAAGCTTTCTTT.

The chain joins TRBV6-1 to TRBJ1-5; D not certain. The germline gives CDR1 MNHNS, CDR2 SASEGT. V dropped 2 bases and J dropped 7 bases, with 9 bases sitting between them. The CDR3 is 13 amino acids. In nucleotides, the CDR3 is TGTGCCAGCAGTGAACGGGTTGACCAGCCCCAGCATTTT. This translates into CASSERVDQPQHF.

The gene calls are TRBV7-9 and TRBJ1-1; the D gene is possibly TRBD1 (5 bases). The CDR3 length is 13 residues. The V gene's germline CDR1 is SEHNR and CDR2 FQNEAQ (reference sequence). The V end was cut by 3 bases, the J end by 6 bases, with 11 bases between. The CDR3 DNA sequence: TGTGCCAGCAGCTTCTCCCCGGGGGCTGAAGCTTTCTTT. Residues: CASSFSPGAEAFF.

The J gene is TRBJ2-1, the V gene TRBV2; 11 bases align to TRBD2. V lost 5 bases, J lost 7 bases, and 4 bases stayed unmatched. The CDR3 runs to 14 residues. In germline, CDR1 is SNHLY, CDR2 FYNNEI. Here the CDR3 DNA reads TGTGCCAGCAGTATAGCGGGGGGGCGTAATGAGCAGTTCTTC. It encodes CASSIAGGRNEQFF.

The CDR3 loop is CSASPGGAGLWDTQYF. The CDR3 DNA sequence: TGCAGTGCTAGTCCCGGGGGGGCGGGATTATGGGATACGCAGTATTTT. The J gene is TRBJ2-3, the V gene TRBV20-1, with 8 nucleotides matching TRBD2. CDR1 and CDR2 (germline): DFQATT, SNEGSKA (reference sequence). Losses at the gene ends were 3 bases for V and 6 bases for J; bases not matched to a gene: 14. The CDR3 consists of 16 residues.

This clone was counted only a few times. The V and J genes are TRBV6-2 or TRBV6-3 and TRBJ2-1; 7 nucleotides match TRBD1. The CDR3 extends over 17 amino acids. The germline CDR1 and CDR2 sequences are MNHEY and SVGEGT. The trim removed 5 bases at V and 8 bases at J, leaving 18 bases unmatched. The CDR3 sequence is CASSPRPIELGGDEQFF. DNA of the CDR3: TGTGCCAGCAGTCCAAGACCTATTGAATTAGGGGGCGATGAGCAGTTCTTC.

CDR3 DNA: TGTGCCAGCAGCCCCATGGGGGGACTAATCTACGAGCAGTACTTC. This codes for CASSPMGGLIYEQYF. The chain joins TRBV7-2 to TRBJ2-7, with 7 bases that match TRBD2. Germline V gene sequence: CDR1 SGHTA, CDR2 FQGNSA. The CDR3 is 15 amino acids. The ends lost 5 bases at V and 3 bases at J; junction bases unmatched: 10.

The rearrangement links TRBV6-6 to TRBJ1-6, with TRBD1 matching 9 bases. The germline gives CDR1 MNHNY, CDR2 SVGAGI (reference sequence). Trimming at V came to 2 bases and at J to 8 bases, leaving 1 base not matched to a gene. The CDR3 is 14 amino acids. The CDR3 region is CASSYRTGDSPLHF. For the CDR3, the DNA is TGTGCCAGCAGTTACAGGACAGGGGATTCACCCCTCCACTTT.

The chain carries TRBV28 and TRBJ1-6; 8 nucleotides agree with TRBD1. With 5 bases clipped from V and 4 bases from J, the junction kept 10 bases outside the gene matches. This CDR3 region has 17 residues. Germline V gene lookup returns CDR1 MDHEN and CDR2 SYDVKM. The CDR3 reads CASSTYRGGFYNSPLHF. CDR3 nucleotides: TGTGCCAGCAGTACCTACAGGGGGGGTTTTTATAATTCACCCCTCCACTTT.

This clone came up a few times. DNA for the CDR3: TGTGCCAGCAGTATCCCGACAGGGACCTACAATGAGCAGTTCTTC. It translates to CASSIPTGTYNEQFF. The V and J genes are TRBV28 and TRBJ2-1; 7 bases agree with TRBD1. The CDR3 length is 15 residues. Trimming cost V 5 bases and J 2 bases; bases outside gene matches: 6. From germline, CDR1 is MDHEN and CDR2 SYDVKM.

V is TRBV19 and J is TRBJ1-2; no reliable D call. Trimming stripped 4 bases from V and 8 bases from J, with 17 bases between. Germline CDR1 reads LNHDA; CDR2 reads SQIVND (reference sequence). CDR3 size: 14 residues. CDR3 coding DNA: TGTGCCAGTAGTACAAACATCCGGGAGGGCGGCTACACCTTC. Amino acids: CASSTNIREGGYTF.